This T cell receptor beta chain was retrieved from a study of blood T cell repertoires in COVID-19. Study as a whole: COVID-19 samples collected from the United States, Italy and Spain covered acute and convalescent phases.

From germline, CDR1 is MNHEY and CDR2 SVGAGI. Trimming took 6 bases from V and 5 from J, leaving 10 bases between them. The CDR3 length is 12 residues. The table came from immunoSEQ multiplex PCR; TCRdb's copy has only in-frame clones and leaves some out. The repertoire holds some 220,000 clones, with around 81% as singletons. This clonotype was obtained from a woman between 65 and 79 years old with acute or convalescent COVID-19. The J gene is TRBJ1-1, the V gene TRBV6-5; D is undetermined. The sequenced sample was peripheral blood. The CDR3 loop is CASSSKLTEAFF. The CDR3 DNA reads as TGTGCCAGCAGCTCTAAGTTGACTGAAGCTTTCTTT.